A selection of T cell receptor beta chains follows, all from one sample in a study of blood T cell repertoires in COVID-19. The assay was immunoSEQ multiplex PCR, and TCRdb's table has in-frame clones only and misses some. The table includes 110,000 or so clones, more than 80% detected once. Specimen: peripheral blood. The receptor set was obtained from a woman aged 60-75 years with COVID-19, enrolled during active disease. The CDR3 runs from the conserved cysteine through the conserved F or W. Fields, in order: V gene, J gene, D gene, clone size, CDR3 DNA, CDR3 protein. The D gene is left open where the match is weak. Only part of the rows carry a size: once, few, many, or a class if the clone is expanded.

>TRBV5-1|TRBJ2-2|TRBD1|-
TGCGCCAGCTCCGATGGCAGGGGGACGAACACCGGGGAGCTGTTTTTT
CASSDGRGTNTGELFF
>TRBV2|TRBJ1-6|-|-
TGTGCCAGCTCTCAGGATGAGAGCTCCTATAATTCACCCCTCCACTTT
CASSQDESSYNSPLHF
>TRBV14|TRBJ2-3|TRBD1|-
TGTGCCAGCAGAAGAGGGGGACAGGGGAGTCGAGATACGCAGTATTTT
CASRRGGQGSRDTQYF
>TRBV6-5|TRBJ1-1|-|-
TGTGCCAGCATAGCCTCGCGGATATACACTGAAGCTTTCTTT
CASIASRIYTEAFF
>TRBV15|TRBJ2-2|-|-
TGTGCCACCAGCTCGTTCTCTACAGGGCCCGGGGAGCTGTTTTTT
CATSSFSTGPGELFF
>TRBV4-2|TRBJ2-5|TRBD2|-
TGTGCCAGCAGCCAAGGTGCGGGGGAAGAGACCCAGTACTTC
CASSQGAGEETQYF
>TRBV6-2/TRBV6-3|TRBJ2-3|-|-
TGTGCCAGCAGTTACGGCAGCACAGATACGCAGTATTTT
CASSYGSTDTQYF
>TRBV6-6|TRBJ1-2|TRBD1|-
TGTGCCAGTACCACTAGACAGGGGGGAGAAGGGTATGGCTACACCTTC
CASTTRQGGEGYGYTF
>TRBV5-1|TRBJ1-2|TRBD1|-
TGCGCCAGCAGCCCGACCGGACAGGCAACTAACTATGGCTACACCTTC
CASSPTGQATNYGYTF
>TRBV20-1|TRBJ1-1|-|-
TGCAGTGGATGGGGGACTACTGAAGCTTTCTTT
CSGWGTTEAFF
>TRBV27|TRBJ1-6|TRBD1|-
TGTGCCAGCAGTGCCGGGACAGGGAATTCACCCCTCCACTTT
CASSAGTGNSPLHF
>TRBV25-1|TRBJ1-3|-|-
TGTGCCAGCAGTGAAGGAGGCTCGATAGAAAACACCATATATTTT
CASSEGGSIENTIYF
>TRBV15|TRBJ2-1|-|-
TGTGCCACCAGCCAACGCCTGCAGTTAAATGCCGGGGTCGATGAGCAGTTCTTC
CATSQRLQLNAGVDEQFF
>TRBV9|TRBJ1-2|-|-
TGTGCCAGCAGCGTAGACCCGGGGGGGGTTGGAAGCTCAAACTATGGCTACACCTTC
CASSVDPGGVGSSNYGYTF
>TRBV7-2|TRBJ2-7|-|-
TGTGCCAGCAGCTTAGTCGGCAGGATTTACGAGCAGTACTTC
CASSLVGRIYEQYF
>TRBV29-1|TRBJ2-3|-|-
TGCAGCGCCGCGGGGATGACCTTAAGCACAGATACGCAGTATTTT
CSAAGMTLSTDTQYF
>TRBV7-7|TRBJ2-2|TRBD1|-
TGTGCTAGCAGCTCGGACAGGGGAAACACCGGGGAGCTGTTTTTT
CASSSDRGNTGELFF
>TRBV19|TRBJ1-1|-|few
TGTGCCAGTAGATACGGGAGGGTGAACACTGAAGCTTTCTTT
CASRYGRVNTEAFF
>TRBV5-5|TRBJ1-6|-|-
TGTGCCAGCAGCCTGCAAACGGGGGAATATTCACCCCTCCACTTT
CASSLQTGEYSPLHF
>TRBV11-2|TRBJ2-3|-|-
TGTGCCAGCAGCTTAAGCTATATCACAGATACGCAGTATTTT
CASSLSYITDTQYF
>TRBV5-1|TRBJ1-1|-|-
TGCGCCAGCAGCTTGGTGGGCACCAACACTGAAGCTTTCTTT
CASSLVGTNTEAFF
>TRBV7-2|TRBJ1-1|-|-
TGTGCCAGCAGCACGGGTCCGAACACTGAAGCTTTCTTT
CASSTGPNTEAFF
>TRBV13|TRBJ1-2|-|-
TGTGCCAGCAGCTTGGGTCAGGGAGGTGGCTACACCTTC
CASSLGQGGGYTF
>TRBV12-5|TRBJ1-1|-|-
TGTGCTAGTGGTTTGACAGGGTGGAGGACTGAAGCTTTCTTT
CASGLTGWRTEAFF
>TRBV5-1|TRBJ1-2|-|-
TGCGCCAGCAGATTTTCCCAGGCTGGGGGCTACACCTTC
CASRFSQAGGYTF
>TRBV30|TRBJ2-3|-|-
TGTGCCTGGAGCCGGCCAGGGACTAGCACAGATACGCAGTATTTT
CAWSRPGTSTDTQYF
>TRBV5-4|TRBJ2-1|-|-
TGTGCCAGCAGCTTTGCGGGGCTATCCTACAATGAGCAGTTCTTC
CASSFAGLSYNEQFF
>TRBV9|TRBJ1-3|TRBD1|-
TGTGCCAGCAGCGCCGGGACAGGGGGCTCGGTGAGAGGAAACACCATATATTTT
CASSAGTGGSVRGNTIYF
>TRBV5-1|TRBJ2-5|-|-
TGCGCCAGCAGCCCGTCAGAAGAGACCCAGTACTTC
CASSPSEETQYF
>TRBV3-1/TRBV3-2|TRBJ1-4|-|-
TGTGCCAGCAGCCAAGATGGGGGGGCGAAGGAAAAACTGTTTTTT
CASSQDGGAKEKLFF
>TRBV6-5|TRBJ1-1|-|-
TGTGCCAGCAGAGTGACAGCGAACACTGAAGCTTTCTTT
CASRVTANTEAFF
>TRBV2|TRBJ1-1|-|-
TGTGCCAGCAGTGTAGGGGGGAACACTGAAGCTTTCTTT
CASSVGGNTEAFF
>TRBV7-4|TRBJ1-5|-|-
TGTGCCAGCAGCCCACCGGGACATGGGAATCAGCCCCAGCATTTT
CASSPPGHGNQPQHF
>TRBV3-1/TRBV3-2|TRBJ2-7|TRBD2|few
TGTGCCAGCAGCCATTCGGGTAGCGGGGGGACCTACGAGCAGTACTTC
CASSHSGSGGTYEQYF
>TRBV5-4|TRBJ1-3|TRBD1|-
TGTGCCAGCAGCTTGGCCTTCTCCGGGACAGCTGGAAACACCATATATTTT
CASSLAFSGTAGNTIYF
>TRBV7-2|TRBJ1-2|TRBD1|-
TGTGCCAGCAGCTTCGGGACAGGGGGGTATTATGGCTACACCTTC
CASSFGTGGYYGYTF
>TRBV13|TRBJ1-4|-|-
TGTGCCAGCAGCTCCCCGGGAGATGAAAAACTGTTTTTT
CASSSPGDEKLFF
>TRBV20-1|TRBJ2-1|-|-
TGCAGTGCTAGTCAGGGAAGCTCCTACAATGAGCAGTTCTTC
CSASQGSSYNEQFF
>TRBV5-1|TRBJ2-3|TRBD1|once
TGCGCCAGCAGCCGACGGGACAGGGCGGCCGGAGATACGCAGTATTTT
CASSRRDRAAGDTQYF
>TRBV20-1|TRBJ2-1|TRBD2|-
TGCAGTGCTAGTCAAGCGGGGAACTCCTACAATGAGCAGTTCTTC
CSASQAGNSYNEQFF
>TRBV10-3|TRBJ1-3|TRBD1|-
TGTGCCATCAGTGAGGACAGGGCAGTAATCAACACCATATATTTT
CAISEDRAVINTIYF
>TRBV7-2|TRBJ1-2|TRBD1|-
TGTGCCAGCAGCTTAGGGACAGGGCTCCCTGGCTACACCTTC
CASSLGTGLPGYTF
>TRBV9|TRBJ1-2|-|once
TGTGCCAGCAGCGTAGGCGGAAACTATGGCTACACCTTC
CASSVGGNYGYTF
>TRBV2|TRBJ1-1|TRBD1|few
TGTGCCAGCCCCGAGAGATGGGACAGGGGGAAAGCTTTCTTT
CASPERWDRGKAFF
>TRBV5-4|TRBJ1-2|-|few
TGTGCCAGCAGCTCCCCCCTTAGGGGTTATGGCTACACCTTC
CASSSPLRGYGYTF
>TRBV9|TRBJ2-3|-|-
TGTGCCAGCAGCCCCCCCCTGAGCACAGATACGCAGTATTTT
CASSPPLSTDTQYF
>TRBV25-1|TRBJ2-1|-|-
TGTGCCAGCAGTGGGCTCCTGGTGGACAATGAGCAGTTCTTC
CASSGLLVDNEQFF
>TRBV19|TRBJ1-5|-|-
TGTGCCAGTAGTATCGAGAGCAATCAGCCCCAGCATTTT
CASSIESNQPQHF
>TRBV7-3|TRBJ2-3|TRBD2|-
TGTGCCAGCAGCTTAGGTCAGCGGGGGGCGAAAGATACGCAGTATTTT
CASSLGQRGAKDTQYF
>TRBV5-4|TRBJ1-1|TRBD1|once
TGTGCCAGCAGCCCGAGACCGGGACAGGCGAACACTGAAGCTTTCTTT
CASSPRPGQANTEAFF